This TCR beta chain was sequenced for a study of T cell changes during pregnancy in multiple sclerosis. Germline V gene data show CDR1 as MNHEY and CDR2 as SMNVEV (reference sequence). Trimming removed 8 bases at V and 0 bases at J, with 13 bases between. CDR3 size: 14 residues. This clone has a single count. Repertoires were generated with immunoSEQ multiplex PCR, while TCRdb's copy carries only in-frame clones and drops some. The data show 25,000 to 30,000 clones, 85% seen once. The rearrangement uses TRBV27 and TRBJ1-2; a weak D match, TRBD1 (6 bases). The sample here was CD8+ T cells from peripheral blood mononuclear cells, taken after pregnancy. The source is a female donor with multiple sclerosis, enrolled in a pregnancy study. CDR3 protein: CASGGQLPNYGYTF. The CDR3 DNA is TGTGCCAGCGGAGGACAGTTACCTAACTATGGCTACACCTTC.